The 14 T cell receptor beta chains presented below share a single source sample, sequenced in a study of CD8 T cells in ankylosing spondylitis. Findings and limits, study-wide: Made up of 7 to 9 highly homologous variants, a TCR beta motif appeared characteristic of ankylosing spondylitis blood.

These receptors are not linked to any known antigen. MiXCR was run by TCRdb on the 5' RACE reads, yielding one entry per CDR3 protein. The sample lists 390,000 or so distinct CDR3 sequences, around 24% occurring once. The sample was blood, either unsorted or a sorted T cell fraction (not recorded which). Every receptor here comes from a male donor with ankylosing spondylitis.

This clonotype was recorded at least ten times. It is unclear where the CDR3 begins or ends on the DNA, so no DNA is shown, and the CDR3 is as TCRdb lists it. The chain employs TRBV12-3 or TRBV12-4 and TRBJ1-5; TRBD1, the D gene given by the table, was not confirmed from the DNA. The CDR3 is 15 residues long, counting both termini. The CDR3 loop is CASSTSGQPYQPQHF.

A single count supports this clonotype. The CDR3 protein is CASSQEQGAADTQYF. The CDR3 DNA is TGTGCCAGCAGCCAAGAGCAGGGGGCCGCAGATACGCAGTATTTT. This chain uses TRBV3-1 with TRBJ2-3; 8 positions agree with TRBD1. J lost 4 bases, V lost 0 bases, and 3 bases had no gene match. The CDR3 covers 15 residues. CDR1 LGHDT and CDR2 YNNKEL come from the germline V gene (reference sequence).

The rearrangement uses TRBV28 and TRBJ1-2, with D uncertain. The CDR3 has 13 amino acids. The germline gives CDR1 MDHEN, CDR2 SYDVKM. The germline V and J ends were trimmed by 4 bases and 7 bases, with 13 bases remaining between them. As DNA, the CDR3 is TGTGCCAGCAGTTCCTCCGGTTGGGCTGGCTACACCTTC. Amino acids: CASSSSGWAGYTF.

The V gene is TRBV30, the J gene TRBJ1-2; TRBD1 aligns across 8 bases. CDR3 length equals 14 residues. The germline CDR1 and CDR2 sequences are GTSNPN and SVGIG (reference sequence). Losses at the gene ends were 4 bases for V and 8 bases for J; bases not matched to a gene: 12. The CDR3 DNA is TGTGCCTGGATCCAGGGGGCGCCTGGGGAGGGCTACACCTTC. Translating it yields CAWIQGAPGEGYTF.

The table lists this clonotype with many counts. The J gene is TRBJ2-1, the V gene TRBV7-2, with 9 positions matching TRBD2. Trimming cost V 2 bases and J 4 bases; bases outside gene matches: 18. Per germline, CDR1 SGHTA and CDR2 FQGNSA. This CDR3 contains 20 residues. The DNA for the CDR3 is TGTGCCAGCAGCTTAAGCGGGGGGACATCATATAGCGGGGGTTACAATGAGCAGTTCTTC. Translated, it gives CASSLSGGTSYSGGYNEQFF.

This sequence joins TRBV11-1 and TRBJ2-3, with 9 bases aligning to TRBD2. The J segment lost 4 bases and the V segment lost 5 bases, leaving 16 bases of the junction unmatched. The CDR3 runs to 18 residues. The V gene's germline CDR1 is SGHAT and CDR2 FQDESV (reference sequence). The CDR3 reads CASSPLGMAGGFPDTQYF. The CDR3 DNA follows: TGTGCCAGCAGCCCTCTGGGGATGGCGGGAGGGTTCCCAGATACGCAGTATTTT.

In this sample, this clonotype turned up many times. The rearrangement joins TRBV12-3 or TRBV12-4 to TRBJ2-2; 13 bases match TRBD2. The CDR3 loop spans 15 amino acids. V shed 6 bases, J shed 5 bases, and the junction held 3 bases outside the gene matches. CDR3 sequence (DNA): TGTGCCAGCAGCCTGGGACTAGCGGGAACCGGGGAGCTGTTTTTT. Amino acid sequence: CASSLGLAGTGELFF.

The rearrangement joins TRBV11-2 to TRBJ2-1; D unresolved. The CDR3 is 15 residues long. V was clipped by 2 bases and J by 4 bases, with 12 bases between them. Germline-derived CDR1 and CDR2 are SGHAT and FQNNGV. The CDR3 DNA reads as TGTGCCAGCAGCTTAAGTCCTAGTGGTTACAATGAGCAGTTCTTC. Translation gives CASSLSPSGYNEQFF.

The chain couples TRBV10-3 to TRBJ2-7, with TRBD2 matching 10 bases. CDR1 is ENHRY and CDR2 is SYGVKD in the germline V gene. Losses at the gene ends were 6 bases for V and 2 bases for J; bases not matched to a gene: 7. This CDR3 is 15 amino acids long. CDR3 amino acids: CAIRDGLAEAYEQYF. As DNA, the CDR3 is TGTGCCATCAGAGACGGACTAGCGGAAGCCTACGAGCAGTACTTC.

The sample holds a few counts of this clonotype. V gene TRBV5-1 combines with J gene TRBJ1-1; D perhaps matches TRBD1 (5 bases). The CDR3 extends over 16 amino acids. Germline values: CDR1 SGHRS, CDR2 YFSETQ. V was pared by 6 bases and J by 2 bases, with 20 bases between. The CDR3 reads CASTRGVGARNTEAFF. DNA for the CDR3: TGCGCCAGCACCAGAGGGGTAGGTGCGAGAAACACTGAAGCTTTCTTT. The full variable domain, in which reference TRBV5-1 and TRBJ1-1 provide the parts outside the CDR3, is KAGVTQTPRYLIKTRGQQVTLSCSPISGHRSVSWYQQTPGQGLQFLFEYFSETQRNKGNFPGRFSGRQFSNSRSEMNVSTLELGDSALYLCASTRGVGARNTEAFFGQGTRLTVV.

This chain links TRBV27 with TRBJ2-3; 7 bases are shared with TRBD1. CDR1 is MNHEY, CDR2 SMNVEV, per germline (reference sequence). This CDR3 spans 13 amino acids. Trimming took 8 bases from V and 2 from J; bases not matched to a gene: 4. CDR3 sequence reads: CASLGQFTDTQYF. CDR3 coding DNA: TGTGCCAGCCTGGGACAGTTCACAGATACGCAGTATTTT.

This rearrangement joins TRBV6-5 to TRBJ2-7, with 15 bases fitting TRBD2. The germline CDR1 and CDR2 sequences are MNHEY and SVGAGI. The CDR3 runs to 18 residues. V gave up 3 bases and J gave up 0 bases; unmatched junction bases: 6. CDR3 nucleotides: TGTGCCAGCAGTTATTCGGGACTAGCGGGAGGCAACTCCTACGAGCAGTACTTC. Its protein is CASSYSGLAGGNSYEQYF.

The chain couples TRBV19 to TRBJ1-6, with a weak D call TRBD1 (6 bases). Germline CDR1 and CDR2: LNHDA and SQIVND (reference sequence). Trimming shortened V by 4 bases and J by 10 bases, and 11 bases separated the two germline ends. The CDR3 consists of 13 residues. CDR3 protein: CASSRTDGSPLHF. CDR3 DNA sequence: TGTGCCAGTAGTAGGACAGACGGCTCACCCCTCCACTTT.

V and J are TRBV4-1 and TRBJ2-2; TRBD2 matches 8 bases. Germline V gene lookup returns CDR1 MGHRA and CDR2 YSYEKL. The CDR3 length is 16 residues. J lost 5 bases, V lost 3 bases, and 8 bases had no gene match. The CDR3 here is CASSHSRGGSTGELFF. The CDR3 bases are TGCGCCAGCAGCCATTCGCGCGGGGGGAGTACCGGGGAGCTGTTTTTT.